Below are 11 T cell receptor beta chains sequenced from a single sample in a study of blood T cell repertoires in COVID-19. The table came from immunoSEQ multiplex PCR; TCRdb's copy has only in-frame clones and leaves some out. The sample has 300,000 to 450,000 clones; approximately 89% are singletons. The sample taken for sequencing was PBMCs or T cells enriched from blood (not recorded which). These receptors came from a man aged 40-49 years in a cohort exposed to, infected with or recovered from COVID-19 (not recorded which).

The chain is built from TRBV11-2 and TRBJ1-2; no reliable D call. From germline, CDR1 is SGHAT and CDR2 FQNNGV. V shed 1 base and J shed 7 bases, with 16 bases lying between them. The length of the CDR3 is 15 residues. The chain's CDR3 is CASSLGTQGGSGYTF. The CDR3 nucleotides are TGTGCCAGCAGCTTAGGGACCCAAGGAGGGTCTGGCTACACCTTC.

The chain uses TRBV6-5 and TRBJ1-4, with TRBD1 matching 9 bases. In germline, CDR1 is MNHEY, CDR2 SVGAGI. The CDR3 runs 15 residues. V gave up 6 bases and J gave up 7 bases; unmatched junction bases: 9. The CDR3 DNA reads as TGTGCCAGCAGGTACCGGGACAGGGAATTTGAAAAACTGTTTTTT. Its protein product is CASRYRDREFEKLFF.

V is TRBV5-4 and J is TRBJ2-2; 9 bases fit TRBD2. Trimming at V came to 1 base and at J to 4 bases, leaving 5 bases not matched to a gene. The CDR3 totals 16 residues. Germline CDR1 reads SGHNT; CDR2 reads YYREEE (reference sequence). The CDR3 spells CASSLFAGGFTGELFF. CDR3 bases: TGTGCCAGCAGCTTGTTCGCGGGAGGGTTCACCGGGGAGCTGTTTTTT.

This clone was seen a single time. CDR3 coding DNA: TGTGCCAGCGCTAGGGCTACAGGGAATTTTGGGAAGACCCAGTACTTC. Protein product: CASARATGNFGKTQYF. V gene TRBV7-2 combines with J gene TRBJ2-5; TRBD1 might be the D (6 bases). The CDR3 is 16 amino acids. Germline V gene sequence: CDR1 SGHTA, CDR2 FQGNSA. V lost 8 bases and J lost 6, with 25 bases in between.

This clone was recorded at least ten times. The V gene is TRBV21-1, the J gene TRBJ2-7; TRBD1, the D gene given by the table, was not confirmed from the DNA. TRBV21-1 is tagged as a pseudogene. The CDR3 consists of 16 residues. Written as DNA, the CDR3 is TGTGCCAGCAGCAAAGCCGAGCTCAGGGGTGACAACGAGCAGTACTTC. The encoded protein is CASSKAELRGDNEQYF.

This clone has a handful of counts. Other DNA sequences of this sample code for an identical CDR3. The CDR3 region is CASRGGVNTEAFF. The CDR3 DNA follows: TGCGCCAGCAGAGGAGGGGTGAACACTGAAGCTTTCTTT. The chain combines TRBV5-1 with TRBJ1-1; weak D call: TRBD1 (5 bases). This CDR3 has 13 residues. Trimming cost V 5 bases and J 0 bases, with 8 bases left between them. The germline V gene encodes CDR1 SGHRS and CDR2 YFSETQ.

The CDR3 sequence: CASSPHGGAEAFF. The CDR3, as DNA: TGTGCCAGTAGTCCCCACGGTGGGGCGGAGGCTTTCTTT. The chain recombines TRBV19 with TRBJ1-1, with D possibly being TRBD1 (5 bases). Deletions cut 5 bases from V and 11 bases from J, with 18 bases between. CDR3 length: 13 amino acids. The germline CDR1 and CDR2 sequences are LNHDA and SQIVND (reference sequence).

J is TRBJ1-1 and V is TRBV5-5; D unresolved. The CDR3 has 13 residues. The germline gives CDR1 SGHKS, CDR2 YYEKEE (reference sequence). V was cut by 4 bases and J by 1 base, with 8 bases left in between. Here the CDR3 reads CASSPYKNTEAFF. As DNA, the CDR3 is TGTGCCAGCAGCCCTTACAAGAACACTGAAGCTTTCTTT. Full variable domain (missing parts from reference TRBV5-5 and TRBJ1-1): DAGVTQSPTHLIKTRGQQVTLRCSPISGHKSVSWYQQVLGQGPQFIFQYYEKEERGRGNFPDRFSARQFPNYSSELNVNALLLGDSALYLCASSPYKNTEAFFGQGTRLTVV.

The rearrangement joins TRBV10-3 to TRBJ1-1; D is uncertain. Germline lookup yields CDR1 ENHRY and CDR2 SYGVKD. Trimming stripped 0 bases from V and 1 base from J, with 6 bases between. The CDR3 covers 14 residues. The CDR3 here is CAISESIGNTEAFF. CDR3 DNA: TGTGCCATCAGTGAGTCGATCGGGAACACTGAAGCTTTCTTT.

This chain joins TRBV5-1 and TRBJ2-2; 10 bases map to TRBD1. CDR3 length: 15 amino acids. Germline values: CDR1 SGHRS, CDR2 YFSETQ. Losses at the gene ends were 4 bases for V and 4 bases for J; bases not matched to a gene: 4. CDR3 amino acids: CASSKGQGSTGELFF. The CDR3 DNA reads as TGCGCCAGCAGCAAGGGACAGGGGAGCACCGGGGAGCTGTTTTTT.

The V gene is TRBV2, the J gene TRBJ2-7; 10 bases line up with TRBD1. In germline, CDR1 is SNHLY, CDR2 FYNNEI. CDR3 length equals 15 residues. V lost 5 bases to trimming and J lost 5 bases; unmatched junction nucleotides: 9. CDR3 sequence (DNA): TGTGCCAGCAGTCCGACAGGGGGCACCGTCCACGAGCAGTACTTC. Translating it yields CASSPTGGTVHEQYF.